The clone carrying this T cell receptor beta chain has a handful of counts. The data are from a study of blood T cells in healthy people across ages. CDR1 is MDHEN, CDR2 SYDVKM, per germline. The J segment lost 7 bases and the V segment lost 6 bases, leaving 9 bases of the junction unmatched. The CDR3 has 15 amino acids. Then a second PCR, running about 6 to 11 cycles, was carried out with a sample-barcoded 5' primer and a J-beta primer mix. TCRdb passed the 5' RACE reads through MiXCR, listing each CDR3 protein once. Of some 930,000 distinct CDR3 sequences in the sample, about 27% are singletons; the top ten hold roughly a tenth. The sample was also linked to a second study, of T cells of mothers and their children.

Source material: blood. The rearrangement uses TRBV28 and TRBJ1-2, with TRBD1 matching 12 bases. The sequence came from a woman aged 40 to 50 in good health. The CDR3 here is CASSRGTGGVGGYTF. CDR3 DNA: TGTGCCAGCAGCAGGGGGACAGGGGGCGTAGGTGGCTACACCTTC.